The 32 T cell receptor beta chains reported below all come from one sample, sequenced in a study of monozygotic twins with cystic fibrosis. Only in-frame clones appear in the TCRdb table, and some are missing; sequencing was by immunoSEQ multiplex PCR. Of 9,500 to 10,000 clones in the sample, 98% are singletons; the top ten hold over 0.2%. Material: blood. These receptors all come from a girl aged 2-10 years with cystic fibrosis.

The chain uses TRBV18 and TRBJ1-3; D is unclear. In germline, CDR1 is KGHSH, CDR2 LQKENI. This CDR3 is built from 17 residues. V lost 3 bases to trimming and J lost 0 bases, with 15 bases between them. The CDR3 reads CASSPTPTASSGNTIYF. In nucleotides, the CDR3 is TGTGCCAGCTCACCCACTCCAACGGCAAGCTCTGGAAACACCATATATTTT. The full variable domain, rest sourced from reference TRBV18 and TRBJ1-3, is NAGVMQNPRHLVRRRGQEARLRCSPMKGHSHVYWYRQLPEEGLKFMVYLQKENIIDESGMPKERFSAEFPKEGPSILRIQQVVRGDSAAYFCASSPTPTASSGNTIYFGEGSWLTVV.

This clone was found once. This chain uses TRBV29-1 with TRBJ2-1; 11 nucleotides match TRBD2. The trim removed 7 bases at V and 6 bases at J, leaving 5 bases unmatched. Germline-derived CDR1 and CDR2 are SQVTM and ANQGSEA. The CDR3 sequence is 13 residues long. The CDR3 is CSAPGLAANEQFF. The CDR3 coding sequence is TGCAGCGCTCCGGGACTAGCGGCCAATGAGCAGTTCTTC.

The chain combines TRBV6-6 with TRBJ1-1; TRBD1 matches 10 bases. The CDR3 totals 15 residues. Germline V gene data show CDR1 as MNHNY and CDR2 as SVGAGI (reference sequence). Germline trimming cut 5 bases from V and 3 bases from J; bases unmatched to any gene: 6. CDR3 sequence (DNA): TGTGCCAGCAGTAAGGGACAGGGGAAGGACACTGAAGCTTTCTTT. This sequence encodes CASSKGQGKDTEAFF.

The CDR3 DNA is TGTGCCAGCAGTGAATGGGGGTACGAGCAGTACTTC. This gives the protein CASSEWGYEQYF. The V call is TRBV25-1, the J call TRBJ2-7; D assignment may be TRBD1 or TRBD2 (5 bases each). The CDR3 extends over 12 amino acids. The germline V and J ends were trimmed by 1 base and 4 bases, with 5 bases remaining between them. CDR1 and CDR2 (germline): MGHDK, SYGVNS.

The chain employs TRBV2 and TRBJ2-2; D may be TRBD2 (6 bases). The V end lost 11 bases, the J end lost 5 bases, and 24 bases lay between the germline ends. CDR1 SNHLY and CDR2 FYNNEI come from the germline V gene. The CDR3 is made up of 16 amino acids. Written as DNA, the CDR3 is TGTGCCGCTCAGGGACCCCGGCAGGGAGGAACCGGGGAGCTGTTTTTT. Translating it yields CAAQGPRQGGTGELFF.

The gene calls are TRBV18 and TRBJ2-7; 8 nucleotides line up with TRBD1. The CDR3 spans 15 residues. V lost 1 base and J lost 6; bases outside the gene matches: 8. Germline V gene sequence: CDR1 KGHSH, CDR2 LQKENI. The CDR3 nucleotides are TGTGCCAGCTCACCACTTGGACAGGGTCTCAGCGAGCAGTACTTC. Its translation: CASSPLGQGLSEQYF.

The rearrangement links TRBV21-1 to TRBJ1-5. TRBV21-1 is a documented pseudogene. This CDR3 has 14 amino acids. As DNA, the CDR3 is TGTGCCAGCAGTCGATCGATCGGAAATCAGCCCCAGCATTTT. Residues: CASSRSIGNQPQHF.

The rearrangement uses TRBV9 and TRBJ2-1, with TRBD2 matching over 11 bases. Looked up from germline, CDR1 is SGDLS and CDR2 is YYNGEE. V lost 4 bases to trimming and J lost 5 bases; unmatched junction nucleotides: 5. The CDR3 is 15 residues long. CDR3 sequence reads: CASSLGLAEDNEQFF. The CDR3 DNA reads as TGTGCCAGCAGCCTGGGACTAGCGGAAGACAATGAGCAGTTCTTC.

The chain is built from TRBV27 and TRBJ1-2, with a tentative D call TRBD1 (5 bases). CDR1 and CDR2 (germline): MNHEY, SMNVEV (reference sequence). The V and J ends lost 2 bases and 8 bases respectively, with 12 bases between them. The CDR3 contains 13 residues. The CDR3 DNA follows: TGTGCCAGCAGTTTAGGCCCGGGGGGAGGCTACACCTTC. This gives the protein CASSLGPGGGYTF.

The rearrangement uses TRBV18 and TRBJ1-2, with D perhaps matching TRBD1 (5 bases). Looked up from germline, CDR1 is KGHSH and CDR2 is LQKENI. Trimming cost V 2 bases and J 8 bases, with 15 bases left between them. This CDR3 has 14 residues. DNA for the CDR3: TGTGCCAGCTCACCAACCGGGACTACTGAGGGCTACACCTTC. Protein: CASSPTGTTEGYTF.

This chain links TRBV19 with TRBJ1-5; TRBD1 matches at 7 bases. The CDR3 is 15 residues long. Trimming at V came to 9 bases and at J to 2 bases, leaving 10 bases not matched to a gene. The germline V gene has CDR1 LNHDA and CDR2 SQIVND (reference sequence). This chain's CDR3 is CASRYRGVGNQPQHF. The CDR3 coding sequence is TGTGCCAGCCGCTACAGGGGCGTGGGCAATCAGCCCCAGCATTTT.

The chain is built from TRBV7-9 and TRBJ2-7; 7 bases are shared with TRBD2. The trim removed 4 bases at V and 1 base at J, leaving 4 bases unmatched. Germline CDR1 is SEHNR and CDR2 is FQNEAQ (reference sequence). The CDR3 spans 14 residues. This chain's CDR3 is CASSSSGGSYEQYF. The CDR3, as DNA: TGTGCCAGCAGCTCCTCGGGGGGATCCTACGAGCAGTACTTC.

The gene calls are TRBV5-1 and TRBJ1-1, with 9 positions matching TRBD1. Trimming at V came to 4 bases and at J to 3 bases, leaving 4 bases not matched to a gene. Per the germline V gene, CDR1 is SGHRS and CDR2 is YFSETQ. CDR3 length: 14 residues. CDR3 in amino acids: CASSGTGGDTEAFF. DNA of the CDR3: TGCGCCAGCAGCGGCACAGGGGGCGACACTGAAGCTTTCTTT.

The genes are TRBV5-6 and TRBJ2-7, with TRBD2 matching 14 bases. CDR1 SGHDT and CDR2 YYEEEE come from the germline V gene. CDR3 length: 18 amino acids. Unmatched junction bases numbered 11, after V lost 3 bases and J lost 3 bases. In DNA, the CDR3 is TGTGCCAGCAGCTCTAAGACTAGCGGGAGGGCCCTAATCTACGAGCAGTACTTC. The encoded protein is CASSSKTSGRALIYEQYF.

The chain carries TRBV6-5 and TRBJ2-2; 7 bases map to TRBD2. CDR3 length equals 15 residues. Germline values: CDR1 MNHEY, CDR2 SVGAGI. V lost 0 bases and J lost 5; bases outside the gene matches: 3. The CDR3 bases are TGTGCCAGCAGTTACTCGGGAGGGAGGACCGGGGAGCTGTTTTTT. It translates to CASSYSGGRTGELFF.

The V and J genes are TRBV23-1 and TRBJ1-2; no clear D gene. TRBV23-1 is designated an ORF whose function remains uncertain. This CDR3 is built from 14 residues. The V gene lost 3 bases and the J gene lost 0 bases, with 8 bases spanning the gap. The CDR3 DNA sequence: TGCGCCAGCAGTCACTCGAAATCTAACTATGGCTACACCTTC. As protein: CASSHSKSNYGYTF.

This clone was seen once. V usage is TRBV28 and J usage is TRBJ1-1; no definite D call. Trimming left V 1 base short and J 5 bases short, with 17 bases between. Germline CDR1 and CDR2: MDHEN and SYDVKM. This CDR3 is built from 16 residues. The CDR3 loop is CASSLFPRIRETEAFF. CDR3 DNA sequence: TGTGCCAGCAGTTTATTCCCCCGGATCCGGGAAACTGAAGCTTTCTTT.

The chain has TRBV5-1 and TRBJ2-2, with TRBD1 identical over 9 bases. V shed 5 bases, J shed 7 bases, and the junction held 15 bases outside the gene matches. The length of the CDR3 is 17 residues. Per the germline V gene, CDR1 is SGHRS and CDR2 is YFSETQ. CDR3: CASRLNPGQGADGELFF. DNA of the CDR3: TGCGCCAGCAGATTGAACCCGGGACAGGGAGCCGACGGGGAGCTGTTTTTT. Based on the CDR3 plus reference TRBV5-1 and TRBJ2-2, the full variable domain is KAGVTQTPRYLIKTRGQQVTLSCSPISGHRSVSWYQQTPGQGLQFLFEYFSETQRNKGNFPGRFSGRQFSNSRSEMNVSTLELGDSALYLCASRLNPGQGADGELFFGEGSRLTVL.

The chain joins TRBV10-3 to TRBJ2-1; 8 nucleotides line up with TRBD1. This CDR3 is 15 amino acids long. V was pared by 9 bases and J by 6 bases, with 13 bases of the junction left unmatched. Germline CDR1 and CDR2: ENHRY and SYGVKD. The CDR3 here is CAINRGQGATNEQFF. The CDR3 DNA reads TGTGCCATTAATAGGGGGCAGGGGGCAACCAATGAGCAGTTCTTC.

The chain uses TRBV11-3 and TRBJ2-5; 9 bases fit TRBD1. J was trimmed by 5 bases and V by 1 base; bases with no gene match: 5. Germline CDR1 SGHNT, CDR2 YENEEA. This CDR3 is 15 amino acids long. CDR3 nucleotides: TGTGCCAGCAGCTTAGGGGACAGGGCCGGGGAGACCCAGTACTTC. Protein: CASSLGDRAGETQYF.

The gene calls are TRBV6-4 and TRBJ1-5; 10 bases agree with TRBD1. The CDR3 runs to 16 residues. The V and J ends lost 7 bases and 1 base, in that order; junction bases with no gene match: 7. Germline CDR1 MRHNA, CDR2 SNTAGT. Here the CDR3 reads CASTDRGQRSNQPQHF. CDR3 bases: TGTGCCAGCACCGACAGGGGGCAAAGGAGCAATCAGCCCCAGCATTTT.

J is TRBJ2-5 and V is TRBV27, with D tentatively TRBD2 (6 bases). V was trimmed by 5 bases and J by 2 bases, leaving 12 bases between them. Germline CDR1 MNHEY, CDR2 SMNVEV (reference sequence). The CDR3 length is 14 residues. The CDR3 region is CASSPRLVQETQYF. The CDR3 region has the DNA TGTGCCAGCAGTCCCCGACTAGTTCAAGAGACCCAGTACTTC.

The rearrangement links TRBV27 to TRBJ1-1; no clear D gene. V lost 2 bases and J lost 5, with 9 bases in between. Germline V gene sequence: CDR1 MNHEY, CDR2 SMNVEV (reference sequence). This CDR3 region has 13 residues. CDR3 coding DNA: TGTGCCAGCAGTTTAGAGATGTGGACTGAAGCTTTCTTT. Translating gives CASSLEMWTEAFF.

The gene calls are TRBV30 and TRBJ2-3; TRBD2 is a possible D gene (6 bases). Germline-derived CDR1 and CDR2 are GTSNPN and SVGIG (reference sequence). The CDR3 spans 10 residues. V was pared by 7 bases and J by 9 bases, with 11 bases between. Here the CDR3 DNA reads TGTGCCTACGGGACTCCAACGCAGTATTTT. Protein product: CAYGTPTQYF.

J is TRBJ1-1 and V is TRBV5-4, with a weak D call TRBD1 (5 bases). The V end lost 2 bases, the J end lost 0 bases, and 8 bases lay between the germline ends. The CDR3 covers 14 residues. Per the germline V gene, CDR1 is SGHNT and CDR2 is YYREEE (reference sequence). In DNA, the CDR3 is TGTGCCAGCAGCTTATCAGGGATGAACACTGAAGCTTTCTTT. This translates into CASSLSGMNTEAFF.

The chain uses TRBV7-9 and TRBJ2-1, with 10 positions matching TRBD2. The CDR3 length is 17 residues. The J segment lost 4 bases and the V segment lost 1 base, leaving 7 bases of the junction unmatched. Germline V gives CDR1 SEHNR, CDR2 FQNEAQ (reference sequence). CDR3 coding DNA: TGTGCCAGCAGCTTAGGGACTAGCGGCCACCTTTACAATGAGCAGTTCTTC. Its translation is CASSLGTSGHLYNEQFF.

The chain combines TRBV27 with TRBJ2-7; TRBD1 might be the D (5 bases). The CDR3 totals 16 residues. CDR1 and CDR2 (germline): MNHEY, SMNVEV (reference sequence). Trimming left V 5 bases short and J 0 bases short, with 17 bases between. The CDR3 region is CASSPGHYRSSYEQYF. The CDR3, as DNA: TGTGCCAGCAGTCCCGGACACTACAGGAGCTCCTACGAGCAGTACTTC.

The V gene is TRBV7-8, the J gene TRBJ1-1; 9 bases are shared with TRBD1. Trimming took 5 bases from V and 6 from J; bases not matched to a gene: 10. The V gene's germline CDR1 is SGHVS and CDR2 FQNEAQ. CDR3 length: 15 residues. The CDR3 sequence: CASSPRPQGAAEAFF. The CDR3 DNA is TGTGCCAGCAGCCCCCGCCCACAGGGGGCTGCTGAAGCTTTCTTT.

This chain joins TRBV5-5 and TRBJ1-1; no clear D. V was pared by 4 bases and J by 3 bases, with 25 bases between. The CDR3 sequence is 18 residues long. Germline-derived CDR1 and CDR2 are SGHKS and YYEKEE (reference sequence). In DNA, the CDR3 is TGTGCCAGCAGCGCTAGGAGGAGAAGGTCGCATGCGGACACTGAAGCTTTCTTT. Translating gives CASSARRRRSHADTEAFF.

This chain uses TRBV7-9 with TRBJ1-4; 9 nucleotides agree with TRBD1. With V trimmed by 7 bases and J by 4 bases, 7 bases remained unmatched. In germline, CDR1 is SEHNR, CDR2 FQNEAQ (reference sequence). This CDR3 contains 15 residues. The CDR3 DNA reads TGTGCCAGCATAAACTCGGGACAGGGTAATGAAAAACTGTTTTTT. Translation: CASINSGQGNEKLFF. The full variable domain, with the rest looked up from reference TRBV7-9 and TRBJ1-4, is DTGVSQNPRHKITKRGQNVTFRCDPISEHNRLYWYRQTLGQGPEFLTYFQNEAQLEKSRLLSDRFSAERPKGSFSTLEIQRTEQGDSAMYLCASINSGQGNEKLFFGSGTQLSVL.

The chain joins TRBV5-1 to TRBJ2-5; 11 bases are a match to TRBD2. After removal of 0 bases from V and 1 base from J, the junction contained 2 bases not matched to a gene. Germline V CDR1 and CDR2: SGHRS, YFSETQ. The CDR3 consists of 16 residues. The CDR3: CASSLAGLAGQETQYF. CDR3 DNA: TGCGCCAGCAGCTTGGCCGGACTAGCGGGCCAAGAGACCCAGTACTTC.

The DNA for the CDR3 is TGTGCCAGCAGCTTTACTCCGGTTAATGAAAAACTGTTTTTT. Translated: CASSFTPVNEKLFF. The rearrangement links TRBV7-2 to TRBJ1-4; no firm D call. Trimming stripped 3 bases from V and 4 bases from J, with 9 bases between. The V gene's germline CDR1 is SGHTA and CDR2 FQGNSA. The CDR3 has 14 amino acids.